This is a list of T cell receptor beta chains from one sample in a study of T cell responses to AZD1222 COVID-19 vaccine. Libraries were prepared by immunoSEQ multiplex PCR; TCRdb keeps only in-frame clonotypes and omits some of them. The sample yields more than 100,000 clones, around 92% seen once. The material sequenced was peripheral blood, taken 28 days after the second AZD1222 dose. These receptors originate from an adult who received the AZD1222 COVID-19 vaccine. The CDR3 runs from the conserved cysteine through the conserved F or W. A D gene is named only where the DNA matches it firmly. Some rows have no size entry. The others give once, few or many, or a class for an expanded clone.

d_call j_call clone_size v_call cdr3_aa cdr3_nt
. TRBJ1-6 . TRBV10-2 CASMRQENSPLHF TGCGCCAGCATGAGGCAGGAAAATTCACCCCTCCACTTT
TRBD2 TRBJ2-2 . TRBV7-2 CASSLFSSGTGELFF TGTGCCAGCAGCTTATTTTCTAGCGGGACCGGGGAGCTGTTTTTT
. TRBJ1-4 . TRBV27 CASRSGEGEKLFF TGTGCCAGCCGCTCTGGGGAGGGGGAAAAACTGTTTTTT
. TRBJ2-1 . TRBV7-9 CASSELGSRNNEQFF TGTGCCAGCAGCGAACTAGGATCTCGGAACAATGAGCAGTTCTTC
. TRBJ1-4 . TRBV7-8 CASSPSNEKLFF TGTGCCAGCAGCCCTTCGAATGAAAAACTGTTTTTT
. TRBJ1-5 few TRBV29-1 CSVGEGSNQPQHF TGCAGCGTTGGCGAGGGGAGCAATCAGCCCCAGCATTTT
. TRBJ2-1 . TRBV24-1 CATSPRDTSSNEQFF TGTGCCACCAGTCCCCGGGACACTAGCAGCAATGAGCAGTTCTTC
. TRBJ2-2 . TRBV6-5 CASSYGRQANTGELFF TGTGCCAGCAGCTACGGTAGGCAGGCGAACACCGGGGAGCTGTTTTTT
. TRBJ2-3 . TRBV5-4 CASSTPGPGGDTQYF TGTGCCAGCAGCACGCCCGGCCCTGGTGGAGATACGCAGTATTTT
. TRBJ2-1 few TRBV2 CASRDFGEQFF TGTGCCAGCAGGGATTTCGGTGAGCAGTTCTTC
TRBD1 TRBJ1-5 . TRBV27 CASSPYGGDRGNQPQHF TGTGCCAGCAGCCCCTATGGGGGGGACAGGGGTAATCAGCCCCAGCATTTT
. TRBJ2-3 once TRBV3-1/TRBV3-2 CASSQLGNGDTQYF TGTGCCAGCAGCCAACTCGGAAATGGAGATACGCAGTATTTT
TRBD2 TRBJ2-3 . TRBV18 CASSFERGGSTDTQYF TGTGCCAGCTCATTCGAGCGGGGGGGCTCCACAGATACGCAGTATTTT
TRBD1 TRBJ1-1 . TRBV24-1 CATSEGTVENTEAFF TGTGCCACCAGTGAAGGGACAGTGGAGAACACTGAAGCTTTCTTT
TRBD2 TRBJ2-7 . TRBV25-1 CASSTLADYEQYF TGTGCCAGCAGTACACTAGCGGACTACGAGCAGTACTTC
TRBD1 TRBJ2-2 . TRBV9 CASSVNRGPSRIGELFF TGTGCCAGCAGCGTAAACAGGGGGCCCTCGCGAATCGGGGAGCTGTTTTTT
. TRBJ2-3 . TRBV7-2 CASSLGLVLTDTQYF TGTGCCAGCAGCTTAGGTTTAGTCCTCACAGATACGCAGTATTTT
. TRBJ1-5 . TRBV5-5 CASSLAGAVNQPQHF TGTGCCAGCAGCTTGGCCGGGGCAGTCAATCAGCCCCAGCATTTT
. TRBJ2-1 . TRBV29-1 CSVKWEYNEQFF TGCAGCGTCAAATGGGAATACAATGAGCAGTTCTTC
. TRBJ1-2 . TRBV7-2 CASSQPLFYGYTF TGTGCCAGCAGCCAGCCCTTATTCTATGGCTACACCTTC
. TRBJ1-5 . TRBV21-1 CASSTRGEANQPQHF TGTGCCAGCAGCACCCGTGGGGAAGCCAATCAGCCCCAGCATTTT
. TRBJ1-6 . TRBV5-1 CASSSTGYNSPLHF TGCGCCAGCAGCTCCACAGGGTATAATTCACCCCTCCACTTT
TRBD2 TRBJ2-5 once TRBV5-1 CASTRGASGSPAEETQYF TGCGCCAGCACCCGGGGGGCTAGCGGGAGTCCTGCTGAAGAGACCCAGTACTTC
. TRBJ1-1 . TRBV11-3 CASSKEENTEAFF TGTGCCAGCAGCAAAGAGGAGAACACTGAAGCTTTCTTT
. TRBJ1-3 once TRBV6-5 CASSYAARSGNTIYF TGTGCCAGCAGTTATGCAGCTCGCTCTGGAAACACCATATATTTT
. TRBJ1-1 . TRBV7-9 CASSLGTGVNTEAFF TGTGCCAGCAGCTTGGGGACGGGGGTGAACACTGAAGCTTTCTTT
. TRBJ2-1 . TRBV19 CASISLGTPKDNEQFF TGTGCCAGTATTTCCCTCGGGACCCCAAAAGACAATGAGCAGTTCTTC
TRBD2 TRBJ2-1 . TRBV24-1 CATSDNGLGNNEQFF TGTGCCACCAGTGATAACGGACTAGGTAACAATGAGCAGTTCTTC
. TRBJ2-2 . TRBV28 CASSWTGTNTGELFF TGTGCCAGCAGCTGGACCGGGACAAACACCGGGGAGCTGTTTTTT
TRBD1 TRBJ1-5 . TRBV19 CASTGTGRGLRNQPQHF TGTGCCAGTACAGGGACAGGGCGAGGGTTGCGCAATCAGCCCCAGCATTTT
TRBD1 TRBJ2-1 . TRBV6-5 CASIVGTGSYNEQFF TGTGCCAGCATCGTCGGGACAGGGAGCTACAATGAGCAGTTCTTC